This T cell receptor (beta chain) was captured by sequencing in a study of shared clonotypes between healthy human individuals. Naive CD8 cells were CD45RO-negative, positively selected for CCR7, excluding terminally differentiated effector memory CD45RA+ cells. The CDR3 runs 15 residues. V was pared by 3 bases and J by 4 bases, with 6 bases of the junction left unmatched. Germline V gene data show CDR1 as SGDLS and CDR2 as YYNGEE. Method: immunoSEQ multiplex PCR; TCRdb's copy keeps in-frame clones and lacks some. The repertoire consists of around 2,000,000 clones, with about 95% occurring once and the leading ten covering more than 0.95%.

The genes are TRBV9 and TRBJ2-1; 8 positions agree with TRBD2. This TCR was recovered from a man between 18 and 35 years old in good health. The sequencing sample was made of naive CD8+ T cells sorted from blood. The CDR3 spells CASSAPGGSYNEQFF. The CDR3, as DNA: TGTGCCAGCAGCGCCCCGGGGGGGTCGTACAATGAGCAGTTCTTC.